This T cell receptor (beta chain) was captured by sequencing in a study of identical twins (TCRdb year 2016). General notes on the study: TCR alpha and beta repertoires from monozygotic twins, unrelated adults of various ages and cord blood were deep-sequenced to test whether fetal clonotypes persist. Replicate twin experiments were performed at different times using different library preparation protocols to rule out contamination. Study-level results and caveats: In monozygotic twins, out-of-frame TCR alpha sharing was systematically underestimated by recombination models, although the models agreed with sharing between unrelated individuals. Fewer insertions were carried by abundant cord blood beta clonotypes, a similar but weaker trend appeared in young adult naive repertoires, and no such trend appeared in memory repertoires. Compared with coincidental sharing between unrelated individuals, out-of-frame TCR alpha sequences shared between twins had an excess of sequences with low generation probability. Because the same donors could not be followed over many years, the conclusions relied on cross-sectional statistical analysis. Invariant T cells such as MAIT and iNKT could partly confound zero-insertion analyses, although diverse VJ usage argued against such confounding for most clonotypes. Excess twin sharing in beta out-of-frame sequences was weaker because fewer shared sequences lowered the signal-to-noise ratio.

Only healthy Caucasian donors were included. Three pairs of female monozygotic twins, all aged about 18 to 30 years, were included in the twin cohort. Positive isolation kits from Invitrogen were used to isolate the CD4+ and CD8+ T cell populations. In the germline V gene, CDR1 corresponds to MGHRA and CDR2 to YSYEKL. From its cysteine to its phenylalanine, the CDR3 spans 11 amino acids. Only the CDR3 DNA stays, 33 bases, in frame from base 1. As regards this clonotype: Its target antigen remains unknown. Mismatch with germline at one junction end may stem from a read error.

The library was prepared using 5' RACE. The reads were generated on an Illumina HiSeq 2000. A universal primer binding site was introduced by template switching, and a unique molecular identifier was present in the final cDNA, enabling accurate counting of TCR cDNA molecules. Specific primers in the conserved constant-segment region were used to synthesize first-strand cDNA for TCR alpha and beta chains. To control for contamination, every cDNA library carried two barcodes: a SMART-Mk sample barcode plus Illumina barcodes. TruSeq adapter sequences along with Illumina sample barcodes were introduced in two successive PCR steps. Sequencing of the TCR alpha and beta cDNA libraries was done on the Illumina HiSeq platform using custom primers. Per the authors' processing: Raw reads were processed with MiGEC to extract unique molecular identifiers, and MiXCR was used to determine CDR3 positions. Recombination models were inferred per individual with the repgenHMM and IGoR tools using an EM algorithm. Shared clonotypes were analyzed with the tcR package in R, and sharing was normalized by the product of cloneset sizes. Out-of-frame nonproductive sequences were analyzed to study raw recombination free of thymic and clonal selection effects. Using fastp at Q25 and MiXCR, TCRdb reprocessed the public reads and kept productive beta chains. Under each unique CDR3 protein, matching rows form one entry showing the most common genes and DNA. The V and J calls shown here were made by TCRdb, not taken from the authors' results. The sample table lists under 350,000 distinct CDR3 sequences, nearly 9.5% of them with a count of one. The ten largest clones add up to about 7.1% of the sample.

The same sample was also studied in work on yellow fever vaccine responses in identical twins. That second publication adds: According to the authors, in identical twins the way T cells responded to vaccination appeared partly convergent and partly personalized. Focusing on identical twins, the study followed the T cell clones that responded to the vaccine, and did so with precision.

The chain joins TRBV4-1 to TRBJ2-1; the central 7 bases match TRBD1. The clonotype was recovered from a young woman in good health. The sequenced sample was CD8+ T cells sorted from blood. The CDR3 protein sequence reads: CAISQGGLQFF. The DNA is as follows: TGCGCCATCAGCCAAGGGGGCCTGCAGTTCTTC.